This TCR beta chain is from a study of blood T cell repertoires in COVID-19. TCRdb's copy holds only in-frame clones and misses some; the assay was immunoSEQ multiplex PCR. This sample yields some 170,000 clones, of which 82% are seen a single time; more than 7.5% belongs to the top ten. CDR1 and CDR2 from the germline V gene are SEHNR and FQNEAQ (reference sequence). The CDR3 loop spans 14 amino acids. V dropped 3 bases and J dropped 3; count of bases not matched to a gene: 5. The J gene is TRBJ2-7, the V gene TRBV7-9, with 7 bases that match TRBD1. Sequences were obtained from peripheral blood. This sequence was found in a woman in her 70s with acute or convalescent COVID-19. CDR3 sequence reads: CASSLGTANYEQYF. The CDR3 bases are TGTGCCAGCAGCTTGGGGACAGCGAACTACGAGCAGTACTTC.